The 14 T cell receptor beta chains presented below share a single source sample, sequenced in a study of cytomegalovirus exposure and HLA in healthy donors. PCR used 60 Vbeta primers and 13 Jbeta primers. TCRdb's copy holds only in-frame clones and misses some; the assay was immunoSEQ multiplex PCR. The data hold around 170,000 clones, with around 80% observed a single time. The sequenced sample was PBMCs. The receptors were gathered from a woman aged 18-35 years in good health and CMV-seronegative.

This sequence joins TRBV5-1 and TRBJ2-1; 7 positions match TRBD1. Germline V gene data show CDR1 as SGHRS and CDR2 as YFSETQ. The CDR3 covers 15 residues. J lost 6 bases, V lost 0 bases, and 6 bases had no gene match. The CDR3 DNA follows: TGCGCCAGCAGCTTGGGCCAGGGGGTGGTCAATGAGCAGTTCTTC. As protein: CASSLGQGVVNEQFF.

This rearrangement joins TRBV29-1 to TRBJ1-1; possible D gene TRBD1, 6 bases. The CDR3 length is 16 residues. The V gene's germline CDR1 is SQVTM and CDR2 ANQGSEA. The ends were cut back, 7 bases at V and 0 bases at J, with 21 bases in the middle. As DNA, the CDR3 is TGCAGCGCTGACGAGGACAGAACTTACATGAACACTGAAGCTTTCTTT. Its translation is CSADEDRTYMNTEAFF.

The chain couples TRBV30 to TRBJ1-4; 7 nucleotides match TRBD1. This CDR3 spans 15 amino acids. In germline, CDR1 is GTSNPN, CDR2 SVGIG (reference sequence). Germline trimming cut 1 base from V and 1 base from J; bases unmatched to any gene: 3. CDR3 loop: CAWSAWDRTNEKLFF. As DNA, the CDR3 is TGTGCCTGGAGTGCATGGGACAGAACTAATGAAAAACTGTTTTTT.

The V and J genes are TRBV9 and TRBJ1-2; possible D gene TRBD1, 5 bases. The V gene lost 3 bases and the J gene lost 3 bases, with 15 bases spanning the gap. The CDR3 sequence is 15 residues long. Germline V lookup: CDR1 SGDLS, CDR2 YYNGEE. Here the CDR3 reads CASSAGGWGDYGYTF. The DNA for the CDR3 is TGTGCCAGCAGCGCCGGCGGGTGGGGGGACTATGGCTACACCTTC.

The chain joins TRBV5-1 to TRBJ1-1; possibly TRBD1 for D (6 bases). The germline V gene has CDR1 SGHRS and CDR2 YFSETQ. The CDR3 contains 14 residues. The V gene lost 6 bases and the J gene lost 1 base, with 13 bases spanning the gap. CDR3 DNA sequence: TGCGCCAGCAACCCCGGACAGACGAACACTGAAGCTTTCTTT. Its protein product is CASNPGQTNTEAFF.

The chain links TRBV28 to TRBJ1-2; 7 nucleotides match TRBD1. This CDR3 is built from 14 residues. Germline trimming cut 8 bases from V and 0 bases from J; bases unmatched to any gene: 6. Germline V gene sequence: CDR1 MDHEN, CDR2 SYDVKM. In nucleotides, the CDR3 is TGTGCCAGCGAACAGGGGACCCCTAACTATGGCTACACCTTC. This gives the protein CASEQGTPNYGYTF.

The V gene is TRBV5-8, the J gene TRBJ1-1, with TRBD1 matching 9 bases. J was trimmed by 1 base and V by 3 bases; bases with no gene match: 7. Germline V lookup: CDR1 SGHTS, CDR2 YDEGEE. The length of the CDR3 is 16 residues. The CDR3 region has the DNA TGTGCCAGCAGCTATTACGGGACAGGGCCGAACACTGAAGCTTTCTTT. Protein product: CASSYYGTGPNTEAFF.

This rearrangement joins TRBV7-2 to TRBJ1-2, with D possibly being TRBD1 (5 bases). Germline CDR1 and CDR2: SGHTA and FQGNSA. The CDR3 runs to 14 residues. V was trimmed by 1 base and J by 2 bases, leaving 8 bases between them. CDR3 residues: CASSLVPGNYGYTF. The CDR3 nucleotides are TGTGCCAGCAGCTTAGTCCCAGGGAACTATGGCTACACCTTC.

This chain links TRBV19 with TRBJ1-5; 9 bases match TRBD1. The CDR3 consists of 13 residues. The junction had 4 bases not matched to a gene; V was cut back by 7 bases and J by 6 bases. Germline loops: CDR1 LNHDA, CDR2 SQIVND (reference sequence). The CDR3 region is CASKGQGSQPQHF. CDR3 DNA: TGTGCCAGTAAGGGACAGGGAAGTCAGCCCCAGCATTTT.

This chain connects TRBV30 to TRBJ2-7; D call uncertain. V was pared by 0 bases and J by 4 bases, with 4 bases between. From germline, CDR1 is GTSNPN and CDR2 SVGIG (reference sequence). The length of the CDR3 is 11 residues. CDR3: CAWSVAYEQYF. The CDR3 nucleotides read TGTGCCTGGAGTGTAGCTTACGAGCAGTACTTC.

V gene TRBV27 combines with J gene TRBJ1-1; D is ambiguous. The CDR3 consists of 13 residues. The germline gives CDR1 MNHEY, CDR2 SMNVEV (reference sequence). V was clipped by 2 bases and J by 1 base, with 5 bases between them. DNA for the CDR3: TGTGCCAGCAGTTTAGCAGGGAACACTGAAGCTTTCTTT. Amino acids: CASSLAGNTEAFF.

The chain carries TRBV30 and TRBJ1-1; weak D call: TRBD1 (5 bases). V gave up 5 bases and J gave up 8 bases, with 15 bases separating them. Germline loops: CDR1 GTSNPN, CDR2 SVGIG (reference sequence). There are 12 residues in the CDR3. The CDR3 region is CAWGRQTFEAFF. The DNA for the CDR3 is TGTGCCTGGGGAAGACAGACCTTCGAAGCTTTCTTT.

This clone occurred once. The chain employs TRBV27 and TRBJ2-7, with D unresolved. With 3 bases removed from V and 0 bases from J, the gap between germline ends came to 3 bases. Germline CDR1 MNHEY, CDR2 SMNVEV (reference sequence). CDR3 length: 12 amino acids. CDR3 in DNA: TGTGCCAGCAGTTTTAACTCCTACGAGCAGTACTTC. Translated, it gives CASSFNSYEQYF.

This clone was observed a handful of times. The CDR3 protein is CASSRTGTGPHEQYF. In nucleotides, the CDR3 is TGTGCCAGCTCACGAACCGGGACAGGGCCCCACGAGCAGTACTTC. The rearrangement uses TRBV18 and TRBJ2-7, with 9 bases that match TRBD1. The CDR3 runs to 15 residues. Germline lookup yields CDR1 KGHSH and CDR2 LQKENI. The V and J ends lost 4 bases and 5 bases, in that order; junction bases with no gene match: 9.